Following are 26 T cell receptor beta chains from one sample sequenced in a study of CD8+CD57+ T cells in acquired aplastic anemia. Profiles of TCR beta VDJ and CDR3 were generated from a genomic DNA template. Each CDR3 protein is one row after TCRdb ran MiXCR on the reads. The sample holds approximately 80,000 distinct CDR3 sequences, about 70% seen once. Sequencing was done on patients that had shown CD8+CD57+ cell expansion by flow cytometry. Sequencing used sorted CD4+, CD8+, or CD8+CD57+ T cells (not recorded which) from PBMCs. Every receptor here comes from a human donor with aplastic anemia.

This chain links TRBV20-1 with TRBJ2-7, with TRBD1 identical over 8 bases. V trimming: 6 bases; J trimming: 4 bases; junction bases outside the gene matches: 5. Germline loops: CDR1 DFQATT, CDR2 SNEGSKA (reference sequence). The CDR3 covers 12 residues. CDR3 sequence (DNA): TGCAGTGCCCATCGACAGGGGTACGAGCAGTACTTC. It yields the protein CSAHRQGYEQYF.

This clonotype was recorded only once. This chain connects TRBV11-1 to TRBJ1-5; D may be TRBD1 (5 bases). Trimming left V 1 base short and J 0 bases short, with 10 bases between. The CDR3 is 16 amino acids. CDR1 SGHAT and CDR2 FQDESV come from the germline V gene (reference sequence). CDR3 nucleotide sequence: TGTGCCAGCAGCTTAGAAGACAGCCATAGCAATCAGCCCCAGCATTTT. Its translation is CASSLEDSHSNQPQHF.

The chain combines TRBV29-1 with TRBJ2-7; tentative D call: TRBD1 (6 bases). This CDR3 has 12 residues. Trimming took off 3 bases at V and 3 bases at J, with 9 bases between the two ends. Germline V lookup: CDR1 SQVTM, CDR2 ANQGSEA. The CDR3 nucleotides are TGCAGCGTTGACAGGGGTGACTACGAGCAGTACTTC. Protein sequence: CSVDRGDYEQYF.

This clonotype was seen a single time. The CDR3 region is CASSTQPDGNSPLHF. CDR3 bases: TGTGCCAGTAGTACTCAACCTGACGGAAATTCACCCCTCCACTTT. This chain links TRBV19 with TRBJ1-6; D is ambiguous. There are 15 residues in the CDR3. V was clipped by 4 bases and J by 7 bases, with 14 bases between them. CDR1 and CDR2 (germline): LNHDA, SQIVND (reference sequence).

CDR3 protein: CAISESNGRINTEAFF. The CDR3 region has the DNA TGTGCCATCAGTGAGTCGAATGGACGGATTAACACTGAAGCTTTCTTT. The chain couples TRBV10-3 to TRBJ1-1; no clear D gene. Germline V CDR1 and CDR2: ENHRY, SYGVKD. V lost 0 bases and J 2 bases, leaving 13 bases between the germline ends. This CDR3 contains 16 residues.

The chain recombines TRBV7-6 with TRBJ2-3; 11 nucleotides align to TRBD2. With V trimmed by 1 base and J by 2 bases, 2 bases remained unmatched. The CDR3 is 16 residues long. Germline CDR1 is SGHVS and CDR2 is FNYEAQ. The CDR3 loop is CASSLGLAGFTDTQYF. For the CDR3, the DNA is TGTGCCAGCAGCTTAGGACTAGCGGGGTTCACAGATACGCAGTATTTT.

This clonotype was seen more than once but under ten times. The J gene is TRBJ2-1, the V gene TRBV24-1; TRBD2 matches at 10 bases. The germline V gene has CDR1 KGHDR and CDR2 SFDVKD. V lost 9 bases to trimming and J lost 12 bases; unmatched junction nucleotides: 13. This CDR3 has 14 amino acids. CDR3 DNA sequence: TGTGCCACCTCTAGGACTAGCGGAAGGGGGACGCAGTTCTTC. Protein: CATSRTSGRGTQFF.

A few counts support this clonotype. The V call is TRBV5-1, the J call TRBJ2-7; D not resolved. The CDR3 has 13 amino acids. The V gene's germline CDR1 is SGHRS and CDR2 YFSETQ. V was pared by 7 bases and J by 5 bases, with 16 bases between. CDR3 loop: CASGFSSKDEQYF. The CDR3 DNA sequence: TGCGCCAGCGGGTTTAGCTCTAAGGACGAGCAGTACTTC. Based on the CDR3 plus reference TRBV5-1 and TRBJ2-7, the full variable domain is KAGVTQTPRYLIKTRGQQVTLSCSPISGHRSVSWYQQTPGQGLQFLFEYFSETQRNKGNFPGRFSGRQFSNSRSEMNVSTLELGDSALYLCASGFSSKDEQYFGPGTRLTVT.

Regarding this clonotype: Since a much larger clone is just one base distant, this may be a read error. The CDR3 nucleotides are TGTGCCAGCAGAAATCCGGGACTCATCCACGAGCAGTACTTC. Translation gives CASRNPGLIHEQYF. The V and J genes are TRBV6-1 and TRBJ2-7, with a tentative D call TRBD2 (6 bases). Germline V gene lookup returns CDR1 MNHNS and CDR2 SASEGT. The CDR3 loop spans 14 amino acids. With 6 bases removed from V and 5 bases from J, the gap between germline ends came to 17 bases.

This clonotype has a count of ten or more. As DNA, the CDR3 is TGTGCCAGCAGCCTCGGGACTAGCGGCAATGAGCAGTTCTTC. This codes for CASSLGTSGNEQFF. The rearrangement links TRBV5-6 to TRBJ2-1; 11 bases are shared with TRBD2. The V and J ends lost 4 bases and 6 bases, in that order; junction bases with no gene match: 3. The CDR3 is made up of 14 amino acids. The germline V gene has CDR1 SGHDT and CDR2 YYEEEE. The full variable domain, rest sourced from reference TRBV5-6 and TRBJ2-1, is DAGVTQSPTHLIKTRGQQVTLRCSPKSGHDTVSWYQQALGQGPQFIFQYYEEEERQRGNFPDRFSGHQFPNYSSELNVNALLLGDSALYLCASSLGTSGNEQFFGPGTRLTVL.

Here the CDR3 reads CASSTGTRANTEAFF. CDR3 bases: TGTGCCAGTAGTACTGGAACCCGGGCGAACACTGAAGCTTTCTTT. The chain has TRBV19 and TRBJ1-1; D uncertain. The CDR3 is 15 amino acids. CDR1 and CDR2 (germline): LNHDA, SQIVND (reference sequence). Trimming cost V 4 bases and J 1 base, with 13 bases left between them.

This chain links TRBV19 with TRBJ2-5; 7 nucleotides match TRBD1. CDR1 is LNHDA, CDR2 SQIVND, per germline (reference sequence). Trimming cost V 5 bases and J 5 bases; bases outside gene matches: 8. The CDR3 consists of 14 residues. Here the CDR3 DNA reads TGTGCCAGTAGTCCGGGACAGCCCGGGGAGACCCAGTACTTC. Encoded protein: CASSPGQPGETQYF.

The chain combines TRBV7-8 with TRBJ1-4; D gene uncertain. This CDR3 comprises 15 residues. The germline CDR1 and CDR2 sequences are SGHVS and FQNEAQ. The V gene lost 5 bases and the J gene lost 8 bases, with 18 bases spanning the gap. For the CDR3, the DNA is TGTGCCAGCAGCCCTTCGGCCGCAAGGAAGGAAAAACTGTTTTTT. Protein sequence: CASSPSAARKEKLFF.

A single count supports this clonotype. This chain connects TRBV4-2 to TRBJ2-5; maybe TRBD1 (6 bases). This CDR3 is 17 amino acids long. The V gene lost 2 bases and the J gene lost 3 bases, with 19 bases spanning the gap. CDR1 and CDR2 (germline): LGHNA, YNFKEQ. CDR3 DNA: TGTGCCAGCAGCCAAATAGCCGGTGGGGGCGAGGAAGAGACCCAGTACTTC. It yields the protein CASSQIAGGGEEETQYF.

This clonotype has a single count. This chain links TRBV2 with TRBJ2-7; D gene unclear. Germline assignment: CDR1 SNHLY and CDR2 FYNNEI. The CDR3 is made up of 11 amino acids. V shed 4 bases and J shed 8 bases, with 9 bases lying between them. The CDR3 spells CASSVPLKQYF. CDR3 sequence (DNA): TGTGCCAGCAGTGTACCCCTAAAGCAGTACTTC. The complete variable domain, with remaining parts taken from reference TRBV2 and TRBJ2-7, reads EPEVTQTPSHQVTQMGQEVILRCVPISNHLYFYWYRQILGQKVEFLVSFYNNEISEKSEIFDDQFSVERPDGSNFTLKIRSTKLEDSAMYFCASSVPLKQYFGPGTRLTVT.

J is TRBJ1-2 and V is TRBV29-1, with D maybe TRBD1 (5 bases). Germline V gives CDR1 SQVTM, CDR2 ANQGSEA. This CDR3 has 16 amino acids. The V gene lost 6 bases and the J gene lost 2 bases, with 22 bases spanning the gap. The CDR3 nucleotides read TGCAGCGTCCGGAGAGGGGATTACCGGGGGAACTATGGCTACACCTTC. Protein sequence: CSVRRGDYRGNYGYTF.

On this clonotype: A junction end diverges from the germline sequence, so it may reflect a read error. The chain combines TRBV10-2 with TRBJ1-1; possible D gene TRBD1, 6 bases. Germline CDR1 is WSHSY and CDR2 is SAAADI. The CDR3 runs 13 residues. The CDR3 sequence is CACNQGMNTEALF. The CDR3 DNA is TGCGCCTGCAATCAGGGGATGAACACTGAAGCTCTCTTT.

The V gene is TRBV7-9, the J gene TRBJ2-5; 7 positions match TRBD1. CDR1 and CDR2 (germline): SEHNR, FQNEAQ (reference sequence). Trimming took 5 bases from V and 5 from J; bases not matched to a gene: 11. The CDR3 spans 15 residues. DNA for the CDR3: TGTGCCAGCAGCCCCCGGAGACAGGGAAGTGAGACCCAGTACTTC. Protein product: CASSPRRQGSETQYF.

The V and J genes are TRBV19 and TRBJ2-7, with D possibly matching TRBD1 (6 bases). Trimming removed 1 base at V and 3 bases at J, with 13 bases between. This CDR3 has 15 amino acids. Germline V gives CDR1 LNHDA, CDR2 SQIVND (reference sequence). The CDR3 reads CASSIADQGFYEQYF. The DNA of the CDR3 is TGTGCCAGTAGTATAGCCGATCAGGGGTTCTACGAGCAGTACTTC.

The chain combines TRBV9 with TRBJ1-6, with TRBD1 matching 7 bases. The CDR3 runs to 14 residues. Germline V CDR1 and CDR2: SGDLS, YYNGEE. The V gene end was trimmed by 3 bases and the J gene end by 7 bases; junction bases not matched to a gene: 4. The CDR3, as DNA: TGTGCCAGCAGCGCACAGGGGTTGAATTCACCCCTCCACTTT. Its protein is CASSAQGLNSPLHF.

In regard to this clonotype: A much larger clone lies a single base off, so this may be a read error. Because it lacks the conserved phenylalanine or tryptophan at the end, this CDR3 is likely a read error. The chain carries TRBV6-2 or TRBV6-3 and TRBJ2-7; 7 bases align to TRBD2. V lost 7 bases to trimming and J lost 4 bases; unmatched junction nucleotides: 16. Germline assignment: CDR1 MNHEY and CDR2 SVGEGT. The CDR3 runs 16 residues. CDR3 DNA sequence: TGTGCCAGCACCGAAAACCTAGCGGCGTGGGGATACGAGCAGTACTCC. It specifies CASTENLAAWGYEQYS.

This chain uses TRBV6-1 with TRBJ2-7, with 8 positions matching TRBD1. V lost 4 bases, J lost 3 bases, and 2 bases stayed unmatched. The germline V gene encodes CDR1 MNHNS and CDR2 SASEGT. CDR3 length: 13 residues. Here the CDR3 DNA reads TGTGCCAGCAGTGCGACAGGGGACTACGAGCAGTACTTC. Translated, it gives CASSATGDYEQYF.

V gene TRBV19 combines with J gene TRBJ2-5; 8 bases agree with TRBD1. This CDR3 comprises 14 residues. V dropped 3 bases and J dropped 1; count of bases not matched to a gene: 1. In germline, CDR1 is LNHDA, CDR2 SQIVND (reference sequence). CDR3 amino acids: CASSIGQGQETQYF. CDR3 coding DNA: TGTGCCAGTAGTATCGGACAGGGCCAAGAGACCCAGTACTTC.

This clonotype showed up just a few times. The junction and the germline gene differ at one end; a read error may be behind it. This chain uses TRBV7-7 with TRBJ2-5; 8 bases map to TRBD1. This CDR3 has 15 residues. The germline CDR1 and CDR2 sequences are SSHAT and FNYEAQ (reference sequence). The CDR3 spells CASTSGTGLQETQYF. CDR3 sequence (DNA): TGTGCTAGCACTTCCGGGACAGGACTACAAGAGACCCAGTACTTC.

J is TRBJ2-7 and V is TRBV19; 9 nucleotides match TRBD1. Germline V gives CDR1 LNHDA, CDR2 SQIVND (reference sequence). V lost 3 bases, J lost 0 bases, and 6 bases stayed unmatched. The CDR3 loop spans 16 amino acids. CDR3 region: CASSIGGTGSSYEQYF. In nucleotides, the CDR3 is TGTGCCAGTAGTATTGGCGGGACAGGGTCCTCCTACGAGCAGTACTTC. Full variable domain (outside the CDR3, taken from reference TRBV19 and TRBJ2-7): DGGITQSPKYLFRKEGQNVTLSCEQNLNHDAMYWYRQDPGQGLRLIYYSQIVNDFQKGDIAEGYSVSREKKESFPLTVTSAQKNPTAFYLCASSIGGTGSSYEQYFGPGTRLTVT.

This clonotype has a count of ten or more. CDR3 sequence (DNA): TGTGCCAGTAGTATACGGATGGAAGATTCGGAAGCTTTCTTT. Translated: CASSIRMEDSEAFF. This chain joins TRBV19 and TRBJ1-1; D gene uncertain. Trimming removed 2 bases from V and 8 bases from J, with 15 bases in between. CDR1 and CDR2 (germline): LNHDA, SQIVND (reference sequence). This CDR3 comprises 14 residues.